What follows describes a single T cell receptor beta chain. The antigen it recognizes is unknown. Base qualities were left out, and no much larger clone turns up one base away. Library preparation used the immunoSEQ multiplex PCR assay. For TCR sequencing, RNA was extracted from every sample and reverse transcribed into cDNA to serve as template. First-strand cDNA was synthesized using SuperScript III with a 2:1 mix of oligo-dT and random hexamers. A synthetic immune receptor repertoire was used to gauge amplification bias, and whatever bias remained was removed computationally. The authors' pipeline ran thus. Raw reads were preprocessed for error removal, and CDR3 was defined according to IMGT conventions as running from the conserved cysteine to phenylalanine. Clonality was calculated as 1 minus Shannon entropy normalized by log2 of the number of productive unique TCRs. Whether scalp clones were CD4 or CD8 was inferred by matching scalp TCRbeta sequences against CD4 and CD8 repertoires sorted from blood. Here the immuneACCESS table is served through TCRdb, limited to in-frame sequences with V and J called. Missing clones are a known gap in these copies; in checked studies unresolved V genes cover under half, and the rest lacks a known reason. V and J calls and clone size are given by that table; D and trimming were obtained from the DNA. This sample has 200,000 to 250,000 clones in its table, and less than 50% of those were observed once. The top ten hold roughly 2.6% of the sample.

Reading the label with the study, this specimen's treatment or condition is: oral pan-JAK inhibitor, 5-10 mg twice daily. Lesional scalp punch biopsies and peripheral blood were collected from alopecia areata patients. After PBMCs were isolated by density centrifugation and stained for CD3, CD4 and CD8, a FACSAria was used to sort CD4+ and CD8+ T cells. A distance of 12 bases separates the germline ends of V and J, which lose 5 bases and 0 bases respectively. Per the germline V gene, SGDLS is the CDR1 and YYNGEE is the CDR2. The CDR3 goes from the cysteine to the phenylalanine over 15 residues. CDR3 DNA only is kept here, 45 bases in frame from base 1. This entry is derived from a study of CD8+ T cells in alopecia areata listed by TCRdb under 2018. In the study overall: The treated patients, all with moderate-to-severe alopecia areata, were enrolled in an open-label pilot trial of oral tofacitinib given at 5 to 10 mg twice daily. Amplification of TCRbeta CDR3 regions was done by immunoSEQ multiplex PCR using 35 Vbeta forward primers and 13 Jbeta reverse primers. RNA was extracted with the PAXgene miRNA kit for fixed scalp, the miRNeasy kit for PBMCs, and the RNeasy kit for mouse skin. In both human patients and the C3H/HeJ mouse model, the study applied high-throughput TCRbeta sequencing to look at T cell clonal expansion in alopecia areata. Patients stayed on tofacitinib for 6 to 18 months and then had 6 months of follow-up off drug so that delayed response and recurrence could be assessed. The SALT score, which quantifies the percentage of affected scalp surface area, was used to measure disease severity in treated patients. Scalp clonality was compared among normal scalp (n=4), patchy alopecia areata scalp (n=8), and alopecia totalis/universalis scalp (n=8). Biopsies were taken from tofacitinib-treated patients at baseline and again at 4 and 24 weeks into treatment, and several of those patients also had a later scalp biopsy. Scalp tissue and sorted CD4+ and CD8+ peripheral blood T cells from patchy and totalis/universalis alopecia areata patients and from healthy controls were covered by human TCRbeta sequencing.

General study outcomes and caveats: With tofacitinib, both scalp clonality and the number of expanded CD8+ clones among the top 100 scalp clones went down significantly. Compared with normal scalp, lesional scalp had higher clonality and more expanded CD8+ clones, particularly in alopecia totalis/universalis, a pattern that suggests antigenic drive. Unlike mouse skin, where gammadelta T cells dominate, normal human skin contains resident alphabeta T cells that get sequenced too, which complicates analysis of the scalp TCR repertoire. Many expanded lesional clones persisted in scalp and blood during tofacitinib treatment, which may partly explain relapse after stopping treatment. The treated cohort was small, with a single nonresponder, so links between baseline CD8+ expansion and response need larger studies. Shared TCR sequences between patients were less evident than in mice, which may be partly attributable to HLA diversity in the patient population.

Here the chain combines TRBV9 and TRBJ2-1, with a weak D call of TRBD2 (5 bases match). Sample: CD4+ T cells sorted from blood, taken at roughly week 36, from a patient treated with tofacitinib. The TCR sequence derives from a human donor with alopecia areata. The sequenced DNA: TGTGCCAGCAGTAAGAGCGGAAGCTCCTACAATGAGCAGTTCTTC. Its translation is CASSKSGSSYNEQFF. The CDR3, completed at both ends by the reference TRBV9 and TRBJ2-1 genes, gives the full variable domain DSGVTQTPKHLITATGQRVTLRCSPRSGDLSVYWYQQSLDQGLQFLIQYYNGEERAKGNILERFSAQQFPDLHSELNLSSLELGDSALYFCASSKSGSSYNEQFFGPGTRLTVL.